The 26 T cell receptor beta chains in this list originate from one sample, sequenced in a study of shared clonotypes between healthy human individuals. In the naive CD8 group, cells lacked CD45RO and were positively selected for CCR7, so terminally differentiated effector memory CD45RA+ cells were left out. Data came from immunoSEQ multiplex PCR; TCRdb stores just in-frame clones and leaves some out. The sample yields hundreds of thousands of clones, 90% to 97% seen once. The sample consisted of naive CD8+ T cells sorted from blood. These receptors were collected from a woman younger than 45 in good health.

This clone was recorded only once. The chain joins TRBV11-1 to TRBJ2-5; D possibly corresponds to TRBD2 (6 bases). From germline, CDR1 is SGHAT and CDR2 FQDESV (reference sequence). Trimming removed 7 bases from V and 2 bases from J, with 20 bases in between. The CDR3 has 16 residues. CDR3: CASTRRRGGAQETQYF. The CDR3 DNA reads TGTGCCAGCACCCGCCGGCGTGGCGGGGCACAAGAGACCCAGTACTTC.

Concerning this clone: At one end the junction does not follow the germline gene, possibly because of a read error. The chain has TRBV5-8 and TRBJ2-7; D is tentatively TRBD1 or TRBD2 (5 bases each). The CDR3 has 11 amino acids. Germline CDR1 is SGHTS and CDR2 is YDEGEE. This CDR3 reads CASSLARGYGF. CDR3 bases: TGTGCCAGCAGCTTGGCGAGGGGATACGGGTTC.

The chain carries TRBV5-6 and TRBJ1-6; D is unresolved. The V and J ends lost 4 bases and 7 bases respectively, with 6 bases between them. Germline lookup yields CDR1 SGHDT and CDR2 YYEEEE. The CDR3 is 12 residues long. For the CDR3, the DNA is TGTGCCAGCAGCCAGTCCAATTCACCCCTCCACTTT. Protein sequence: CASSQSNSPLHF.

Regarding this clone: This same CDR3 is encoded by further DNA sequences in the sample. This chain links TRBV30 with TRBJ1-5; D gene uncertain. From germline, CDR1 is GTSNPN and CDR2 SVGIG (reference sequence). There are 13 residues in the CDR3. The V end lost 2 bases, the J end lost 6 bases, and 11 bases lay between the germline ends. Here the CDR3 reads CAWSSSGGQPQHF. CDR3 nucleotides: TGTGCCTGGAGTAGTTCTGGAGGTCAGCCCCAGCATTTT.

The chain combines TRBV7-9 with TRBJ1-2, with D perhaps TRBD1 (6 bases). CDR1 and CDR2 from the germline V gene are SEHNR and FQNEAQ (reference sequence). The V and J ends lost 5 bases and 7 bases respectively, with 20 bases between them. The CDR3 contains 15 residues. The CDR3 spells CASSHEVRQVGGYTF. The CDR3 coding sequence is TGTGCCAGCAGCCATGAGGTCCGACAGGTCGGTGGCTACACCTTC.

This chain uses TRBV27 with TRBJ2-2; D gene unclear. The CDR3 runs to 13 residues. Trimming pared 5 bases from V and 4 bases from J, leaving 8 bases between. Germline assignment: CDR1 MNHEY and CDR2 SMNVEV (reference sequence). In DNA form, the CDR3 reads TGTGCCAGCAGTCTTGCCATCACCGGGGAGCTGTTTTTT. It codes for CASSLAITGELFF.

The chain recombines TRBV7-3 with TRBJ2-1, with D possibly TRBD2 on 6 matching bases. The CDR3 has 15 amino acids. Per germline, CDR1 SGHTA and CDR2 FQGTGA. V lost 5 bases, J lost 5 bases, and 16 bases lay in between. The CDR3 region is CASSPPGVGDNEQFF. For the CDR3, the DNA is TGTGCCAGCAGCCCGCCGGGAGTTGGAGACAATGAGCAGTTCTTC. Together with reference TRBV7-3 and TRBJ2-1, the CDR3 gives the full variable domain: GAGVSQTPSNKVTEKGKYVELRCDPISGHTALYWYRQSLGQGPEFLIYFQGTGAADDSGLPNDRFFAVRPEGSVSTLKIQRTERGDSAVYLCASSPPGVGDNEQFFGPGTRLTVL.

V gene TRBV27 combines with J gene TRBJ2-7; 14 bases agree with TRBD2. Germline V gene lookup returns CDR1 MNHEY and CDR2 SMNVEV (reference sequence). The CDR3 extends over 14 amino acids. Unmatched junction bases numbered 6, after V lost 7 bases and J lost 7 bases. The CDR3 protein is CASTPGLAGAEQYF. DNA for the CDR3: TGTGCCAGCACCCCGGGACTAGCGGGAGCGGAGCAGTACTTC.

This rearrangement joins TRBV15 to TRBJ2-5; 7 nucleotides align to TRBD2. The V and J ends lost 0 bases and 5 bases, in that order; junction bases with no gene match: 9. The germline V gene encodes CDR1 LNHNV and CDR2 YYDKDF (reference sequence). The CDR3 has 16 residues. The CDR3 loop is CATSRDPGGSRETQYF. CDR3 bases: TGTGCCACCAGCAGAGATCCCGGCGGGAGTCGGGAGACCCAGTACTTC.

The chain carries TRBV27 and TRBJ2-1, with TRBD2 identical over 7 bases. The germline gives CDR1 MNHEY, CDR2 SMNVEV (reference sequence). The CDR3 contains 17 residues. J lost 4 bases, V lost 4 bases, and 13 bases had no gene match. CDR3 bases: TGTGCCAGCAGTTCCCTACTGACGTGGCGGGGGTACAATGAGCAGTTCTTC. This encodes CASSSLLTWRGYNEQFF.

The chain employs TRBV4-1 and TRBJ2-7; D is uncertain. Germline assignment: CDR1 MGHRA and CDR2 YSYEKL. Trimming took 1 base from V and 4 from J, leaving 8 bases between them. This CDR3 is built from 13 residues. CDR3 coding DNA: TGCGCCAGCAGCCAAGGTTCAGGTTACGAGCAGTACTTC. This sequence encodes CASSQGSGYEQYF.

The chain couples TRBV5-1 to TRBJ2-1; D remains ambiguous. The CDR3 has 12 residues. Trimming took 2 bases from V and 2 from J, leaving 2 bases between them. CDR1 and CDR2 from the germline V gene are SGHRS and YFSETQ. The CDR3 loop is CASSLPYNEQFF. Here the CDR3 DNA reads TGCGCCAGCAGCTTACCCTACAATGAGCAGTTCTTC.

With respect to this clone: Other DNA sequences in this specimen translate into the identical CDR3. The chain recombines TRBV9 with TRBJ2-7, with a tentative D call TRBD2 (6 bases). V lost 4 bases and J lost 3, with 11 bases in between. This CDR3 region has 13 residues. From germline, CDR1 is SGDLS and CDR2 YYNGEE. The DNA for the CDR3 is TGTGCCAGCAGCCCCGGGGGAGTCTACGAGCAGTACTTC. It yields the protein CASSPGGVYEQYF.

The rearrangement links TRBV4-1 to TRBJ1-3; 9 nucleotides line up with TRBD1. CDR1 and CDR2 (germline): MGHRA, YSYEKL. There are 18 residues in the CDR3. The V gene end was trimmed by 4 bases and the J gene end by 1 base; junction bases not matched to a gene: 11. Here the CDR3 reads CASSPDPGQGRSGNTIYF. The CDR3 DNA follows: TGCGCCAGCAGCCCAGACCCGGGACAGGGTCGGTCTGGAAACACCATATATTTT.

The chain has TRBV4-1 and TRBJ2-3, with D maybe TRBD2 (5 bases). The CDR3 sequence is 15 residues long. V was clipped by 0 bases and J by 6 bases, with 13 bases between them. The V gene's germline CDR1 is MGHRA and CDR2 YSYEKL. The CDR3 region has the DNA TGCGCCAGCAGCCAAGAAGGCAGACTACTTGATACGCAGTATTTT. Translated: CASSQEGRLLDTQYF.

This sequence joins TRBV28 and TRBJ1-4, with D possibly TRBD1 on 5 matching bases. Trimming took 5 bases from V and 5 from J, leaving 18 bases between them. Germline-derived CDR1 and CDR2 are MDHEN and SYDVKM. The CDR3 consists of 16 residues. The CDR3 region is CASSPLPRVPNEKLFF. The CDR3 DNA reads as TGTGCCAGCAGTCCTTTGCCCAGGGTCCCCAATGAAAAACTGTTTTTT.

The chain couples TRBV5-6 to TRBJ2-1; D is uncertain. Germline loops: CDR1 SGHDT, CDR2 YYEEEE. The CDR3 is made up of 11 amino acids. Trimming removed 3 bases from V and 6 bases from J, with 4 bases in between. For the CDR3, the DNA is TGTGCCAGCAGCTACCTCAATGAGCAGTTCTTC. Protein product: CASSYLNEQFF.

The CDR3 DNA reads TGTGCCAGTAGTATCGATCACGTACAAGCCTACAATGAGCAGTTCTTC. Its translation: CASSIDHVQAYNEQFF. V gene TRBV19 combines with J gene TRBJ2-1, with no clear D. The CDR3 extends over 16 amino acids. Trimming cost V 3 bases and J 2 bases, with 14 bases left between them. Germline V CDR1 and CDR2: LNHDA, SQIVND (reference sequence). The variable domain in full, with the rest retrieved from reference TRBV19 and TRBJ2-1, is DGGITQSPKYLFRKEGQNVTLSCEQNLNHDAMYWYRQDPGQGLRLIYYSQIVNDFQKGDIAEGYSVSREKKESFPLTVTSAQKNPTAFYLCASSIDHVQAYNEQFFGPGTRLTVL.

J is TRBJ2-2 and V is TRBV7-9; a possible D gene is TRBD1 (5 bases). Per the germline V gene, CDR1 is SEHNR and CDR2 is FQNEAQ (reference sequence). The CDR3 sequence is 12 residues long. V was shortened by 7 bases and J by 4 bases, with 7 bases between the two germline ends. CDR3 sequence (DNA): TGTGCCAGCAACAGGTTCACCGGGGAGCTGTTTTTT. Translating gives CASNRFTGELFF.

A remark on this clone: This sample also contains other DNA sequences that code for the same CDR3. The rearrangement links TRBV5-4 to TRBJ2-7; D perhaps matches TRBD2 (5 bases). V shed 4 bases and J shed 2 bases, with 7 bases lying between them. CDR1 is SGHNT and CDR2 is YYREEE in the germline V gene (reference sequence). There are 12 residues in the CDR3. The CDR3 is CASSPGTYEQYF. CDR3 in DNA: TGTGCCAGCAGCCCGGGAACCTACGAGCAGTACTTC.

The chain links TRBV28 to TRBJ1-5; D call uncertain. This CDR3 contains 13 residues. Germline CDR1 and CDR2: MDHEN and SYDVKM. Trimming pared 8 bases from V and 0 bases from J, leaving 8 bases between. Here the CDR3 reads CASGLLSNQPQHF. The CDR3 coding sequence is TGTGCCAGCGGACTTCTTAGCAATCAGCCCCAGCATTTT. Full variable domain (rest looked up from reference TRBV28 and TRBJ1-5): DVKVTQSSRYLVKRTGEKVFLECVQDMDHENMFWYRQDPGLGLRLIYFSYDVKMKEKGDIPEGYSVSREKKERFSLILESASTNQTSMYLCASGLLSNQPQHFGDGTRLSIL.

The CDR3 DNA follows: TGTGCCAGTAGTCCCCGGACAGGAATAGTAAAGAACACTGAAGCTTTCTTT. Protein: CASSPRTGIVKNTEAFF. The chain has TRBV19 and TRBJ1-1; 7 bases line up with TRBD1. This CDR3 region has 17 residues. Per the germline V gene, CDR1 is LNHDA and CDR2 is SQIVND (reference sequence). V lost 5 bases and J lost 1; bases outside the gene matches: 13.

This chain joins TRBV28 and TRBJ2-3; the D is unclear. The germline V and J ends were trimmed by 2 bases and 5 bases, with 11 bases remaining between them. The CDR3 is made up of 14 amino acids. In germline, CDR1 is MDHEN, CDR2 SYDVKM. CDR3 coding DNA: TGTGCCAGCAGTTTAGGGCTAGGTGGAGATACGCAGTATTTT. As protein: CASSLGLGGDTQYF. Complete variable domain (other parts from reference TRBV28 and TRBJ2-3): DVKVTQSSRYLVKRTGEKVFLECVQDMDHENMFWYRQDPGLGLRLIYFSYDVKMKEKGDIPEGYSVSREKKERFSLILESASTNQTSMYLCASSLGLGGDTQYFGPGTRLTVL.

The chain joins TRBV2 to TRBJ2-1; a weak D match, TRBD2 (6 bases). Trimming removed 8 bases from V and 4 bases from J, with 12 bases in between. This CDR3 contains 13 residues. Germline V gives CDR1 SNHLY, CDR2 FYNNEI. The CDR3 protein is CASSGTGYNEQFF. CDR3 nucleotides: TGTGCCAGCTCCGGGACTGGGTACAATGAGCAGTTCTTC.

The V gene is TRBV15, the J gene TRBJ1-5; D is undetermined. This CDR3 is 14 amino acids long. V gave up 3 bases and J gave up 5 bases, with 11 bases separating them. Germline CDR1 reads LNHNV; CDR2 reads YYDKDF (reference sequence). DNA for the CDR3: TGTGCCACCAGCAGCTGGACGGGAGATCAGCCCCAGCATTTT. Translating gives CATSSWTGDQPQHF.

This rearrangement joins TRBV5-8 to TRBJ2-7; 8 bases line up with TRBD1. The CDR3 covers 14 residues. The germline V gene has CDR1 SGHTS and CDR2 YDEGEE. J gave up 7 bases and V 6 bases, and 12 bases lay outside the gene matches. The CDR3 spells CASNYDRGPTEQYF. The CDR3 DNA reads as TGTGCCAGCAATTACGACAGGGGCCCTACTGAGCAGTACTTC.